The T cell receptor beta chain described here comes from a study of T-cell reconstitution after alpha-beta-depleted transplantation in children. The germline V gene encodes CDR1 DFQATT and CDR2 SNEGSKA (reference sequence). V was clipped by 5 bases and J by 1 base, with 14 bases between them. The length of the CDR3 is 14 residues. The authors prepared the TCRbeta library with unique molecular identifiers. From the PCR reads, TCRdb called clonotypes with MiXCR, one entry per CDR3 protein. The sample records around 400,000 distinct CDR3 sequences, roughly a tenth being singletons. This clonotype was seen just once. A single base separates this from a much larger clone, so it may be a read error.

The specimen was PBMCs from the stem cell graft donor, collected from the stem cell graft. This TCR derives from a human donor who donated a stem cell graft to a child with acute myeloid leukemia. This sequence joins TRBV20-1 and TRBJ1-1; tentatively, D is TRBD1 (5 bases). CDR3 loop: CSAPREGTNTEAFF. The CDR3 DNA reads TGCAGTGCTCCTCGGGAGGGGACGAACACTGAAGCTTTCTTT.